This T cell receptor beta chain comes out of a study of T cells in Graves' hyperthyroidism and ophthalmopathy. Amplification targeted TCR beta CDR3 regions from RNA transcripts. RT-PCR in the first round (using the HTBI primer set) targeted the TCR CDR3. TCRdb re-called the multiplex PCR reads with MiXCR, one entry per CDR3 protein. Here the sample spans about 640,000 distinct CDR3 sequences, less than 25% being singletons. This CDR3 contains 14 residues. Germline values: CDR1 SGHTS, CDR2 YDEGEE. V lost 6 bases, J lost 4 bases, and 6 bases stayed unmatched. This clonotype appeared many times. Material for sequencing was blood. The chain joins TRBV5-8 to TRBJ1-2; 10 bases are shared with TRBD1. The sequence was obtained from a man aged 25-45 years with Graves' ophthalmopathy. CDR3 bases: TGTGCCAGCAAAAGACAGGGGGCGGCCTATGGCTACACCTTC. This gives the protein CASKRQGAAYGYTF.